This paragraph covers one T cell receptor (beta chain) sequence. This clone was observed a single time. It lacks a known antigen. The input lacks base qualities; no much larger clone sits a single base away. TCR beta CDR3 regions were amplified from genomic DNA using the immunoSEQ hsTCRB kit. An Illumina HiSeq system was used to carry out high-throughput TRB CDR3 sequencing. Under the source paper's analysis protocol: The immunoSEQ software was used to analyze the sequencing reads, and any nonproductive sequences containing premature stops or frame-shifts were left out. Repertoire clonality was computed as one minus Shannon entropy normalized by log2 of the number of unique productive sequences. TCRdb stores this immuneACCESS table with in-frame sequences only. Part of the clones is absent; in the studies checked, under half of the shortfall reflects unresolved V genes, and no reason is known for the rest. V, J and clone size are taken as reported in that table, and D and trimming were inferred from the DNA itself. This sample holds approximately 97,000 clones; roughly 95% were observed only once. The ten largest clones add up to about 3% of the sample.

These data belong to a study of T cells in pancreatic ductal adenocarcinoma (dated by TCRdb to 2016 to 2017). With respect to the entire study: The work assessed suppressive cells as well as CD8+ T cells infiltrating resected pancreatic ductal adenocarcinoma, measuring their numbers, locations, and properties, in order to shed light on the adaptive T-cell response that occurs naturally.

General findings and caveats noted by the study authors: There was no significant difference in T-cell clonality between tumor and blood, where mean clonality was roughly 0.11 for tumors and 0.06 to 0.085 for blood. Compared with tumor samples, blood samples had more total productive templates and around 8-fold more unique clonotypes. Tumor versus blood clonality comparisons may be biased because tumors are enriched in CD45RO+ effector rather than naive T cells, biasing toward lower diversity. Because most pancreatic cancer patients present with inoperable disease, the resected cohort was biased toward the minority with early-stage disease.

V and J are truncated by 5 bases and 1 base respectively, leaving an intervening sequence of 8 bases. CDR3 length: 13 amino acids, cysteine to phenylalanine. Here the CDR3 DNA is all that survives: 39 bases in frame from base 1. In the germline V gene, CDR1 corresponds to MRHNA and CDR2 to SNTAGT. The selected pancreatic ductal adenocarcinoma patients had received surgery without neoadjuvant therapy. Peripheral blood was collected in heparin tubes, from which PBMCs were isolated by histopaque density gradient and cryopreserved in around 11% DMSO. The DNeasy Blood and Tissue Kit, with Proteinase K and RNase treatment, was used to extract genomic DNA from roughly seven PBMC specimens and roughly 10 flash-frozen tumor specimens.

This clonotype was sampled from a human donor with pancreatic ductal adenocarcinoma. The source material was PBMCs. Recombination connected TRBV6-4 to TRBJ1-1, with the D gene not confidently named. Read as DNA, the sequence is TGTGCCAGCAGTTTGATAGCGAACACTGAAGCTTTCTTT. It specifies CASSLIANTEAFF.